This record covers a single T cell receptor beta chain. Its matching antigen is unknown. This table comes from immunoSEQ multiplex PCR, and its TCRdb copy is limited to in-frame clones, with some not included. This table has 57,000 or so clones, around nine tenths appearing once. The data stem from a study of OX40 agonist ivuxolimab in advanced cancers. For the study at large: Given to patients was ivuxolimab, an agonistic anti-OX40 (CD134) antibody. Partial responses, seen in three patients, involved one hepatocellular carcinoma and two cutaneous melanomas. Hepatocellular carcinoma, melanoma, renal cell or head and neck cancer affected the dose-escalation patients. Overall study findings and caveats: In the expanded peripheral T cells, antigen specificity was never determined.

The material was CD4+ or CD8+ T cells sorted from blood, obtained in a trial of the OX40 agonist ivuxolimab. The sequence was collected from an adult with an advanced solid tumor such as melanoma, head and neck, liver or kidney cancer.

In DNA form, the CDR3 reads TGTGCCAGCAGCTTGGGACTAGCGGAGAACACCGGGGAGCTGTTTTTT. It encodes CASSLGLAENTGELFF. V usage is TRBV5-5 and J usage is TRBJ2-2, with TRBD2 identical over 9 bases. Trimming removed 0 bases from V and 1 base from J; junction bases left unmatched: 1. The CDR3 is made up of 16 amino acids. Germline V gene data show CDR1 as SGHKS and CDR2 as YYEKEE (reference sequence).